The rows below give T cell receptor beta chains drawn from one sample of a study of blood T cell repertoires in COVID-19. Clones were sequenced by immunoSEQ multiplex PCR, and TCRdb holds only the in-frame ones, with some missing. This sample has approximately 160,000 clones, with about 90% found just once. The sequenced sample consisted of peripheral blood. Receptor source: a woman aged 70-85 years with acute or convalescent COVID-19. Both conserved end residues are part of each CDR3. The order of the fields is CDR3 length, clone size, D gene, V gene, J gene, CDR3 DNA, CDR3 protein. A D gene is named only where the DNA matches it firmly. Only some rows state a clone size, as once, few, many or a class for expanded clones.

cdr3_length: 15
clone_size: -
d_call: TRBD1
v_call: TRBV5-5
j_call: TRBJ1-2
cdr3_nt: TGTGCCAGCAGCTTGGGTGGGACAGCTAACTATGGCTACACCTTC
cdr3_aa: CASSLGGTANYGYTF

cdr3_length: 15
clone_size: once
d_call: TRBD1
v_call: TRBV25-1
j_call: TRBJ1-1
cdr3_nt: TGTGCCAGCAGTTATAAGGGGGCCGGGAACACTGAAGCTTTCTTT
cdr3_aa: CASSYKGAGNTEAFF

cdr3_length: 14
clone_size: once
d_call: -
v_call: TRBV6-2/TRBV6-3
j_call: TRBJ1-1
cdr3_nt: TGTGCCAGCAGCCCCCGTTCGAGGCTGACTGAAGCTTTCTTT
cdr3_aa: CASSPRSRLTEAFF

cdr3_length: 14
clone_size: -
d_call: -
v_call: TRBV7-2
j_call: TRBJ2-7
cdr3_nt: TGTGCCAGCAGCTCGACCAGACAGGCCTACGAGCAGTACTTC
cdr3_aa: CASSSTRQAYEQYF

cdr3_length: 15
clone_size: -
d_call: -
v_call: TRBV28
j_call: TRBJ2-5
cdr3_nt: TGTGCCAGCAGTTTAGGAGGGGGCGGTCAAGAGACCCAGTACTTC
cdr3_aa: CASSLGGGGQETQYF

cdr3_length: 12
clone_size: -
d_call: -
v_call: TRBV5-4
j_call: TRBJ2-1
cdr3_nt: TGTGCCAGCAGCTCCAGGGCGGGGGAGCAGTTCTTC
cdr3_aa: CASSSRAGEQFF

cdr3_length: 16
clone_size: -
d_call: -
v_call: TRBV4-3
j_call: TRBJ1-1
cdr3_nt: TGCGCCAGCAGCCAAGTAGGTGGGAACAGGGCCACTGAAGCTTTCTTT
cdr3_aa: CASSQVGGNRATEAFF

cdr3_length: 13
clone_size: -
d_call: -
v_call: TRBV2
j_call: TRBJ2-2
cdr3_nt: TGTGCCAGCACCCGGGGGTCTAACGGGGAGCTGTTTTTT
cdr3_aa: CASTRGSNGELFF

cdr3_length: 13
clone_size: -
d_call: TRBD1
v_call: TRBV18
j_call: TRBJ1-5
cdr3_nt: TGTGCCAGCTCTTCAGGGGGCGATCAGCCCCAGCATTTT
cdr3_aa: CASSSGGDQPQHF

cdr3_length: 15
clone_size: -
d_call: -
v_call: TRBV7-9
j_call: TRBJ2-3
cdr3_nt: TGTGCCAGCAGCTTGAACCCGGGTCTCGGAGATACGCAGTATTTT
cdr3_aa: CASSLNPGLGDTQYF

cdr3_length: 14
clone_size: -
d_call: -
v_call: TRBV7-9
j_call: TRBJ1-6
cdr3_nt: TGTGCCAGCAGCCATGGGGCTTTGAATTCACCCCTCCACTTT
cdr3_aa: CASSHGALNSPLHF

cdr3_length: 16
clone_size: -
d_call: TRBD1
v_call: TRBV9
j_call: TRBJ1-2
cdr3_nt: TGTGCCAGCAGCGCGGGGGTCGGGACAGCCTTTGGTGGCTACACCTTC
cdr3_aa: CASSAGVGTAFGGYTF

cdr3_length: 17
clone_size: once
d_call: TRBD2
v_call: TRBV7-2
j_call: TRBJ2-3
cdr3_nt: TGTGCCAGCAGCTTATCGGGAGGGCCCACCTACACAGATACGCAGTATTTT
cdr3_aa: CASSLSGGPTYTDTQYF

cdr3_length: 13
clone_size: once
d_call: TRBD1
v_call: TRBV6-5
j_call: TRBJ2-7
cdr3_nt: TGTGCCACCGGGACAGGGGGATCCTACGAGCAGTACTTC
cdr3_aa: CATGTGGSYEQYF

cdr3_length: 16
clone_size: -
d_call: TRBD2
v_call: TRBV9
j_call: TRBJ2-5
cdr3_nt: TGTGCCAGCAGCCGGGGGCTAGCGGGAGTCGGTGAGACCCAGTACTTC
cdr3_aa: CASSRGLAGVGETQYF

cdr3_length: 15
clone_size: once
d_call: -
v_call: TRBV7-2
j_call: TRBJ2-1
cdr3_nt: TGTGCCAGCAGCTTGGGGGGAAGCACGGCTCATGAGCAGTTCTTC
cdr3_aa: CASSLGGSTAHEQFF

cdr3_length: 14
clone_size: -
d_call: TRBD2
v_call: TRBV5-5
j_call: TRBJ2-7
cdr3_nt: TGTGCCAGCAGCCCGGGGGGGCCCACCTACGAGCAGTACTTC
cdr3_aa: CASSPGGPTYEQYF

cdr3_length: 16
clone_size: -
d_call: -
v_call: TRBV28
j_call: TRBJ1-6
cdr3_nt: TGTGCCAGCACCTCCGGGTCAGTCCACTATAATTCACCCCTCCACTTT
cdr3_aa: CASTSGSVHYNSPLHF

cdr3_length: 14
clone_size: -
d_call: -
v_call: TRBV28
j_call: TRBJ2-1
cdr3_nt: TGTGCCAGCAGTTCCAGCGCCCCGTCCAATGAGCAGTTCTTC
cdr3_aa: CASSSSAPSNEQFF

cdr3_length: 14
clone_size: -
d_call: TRBD1
v_call: TRBV19
j_call: TRBJ1-5
cdr3_nt: TGTGCCAGTAAGTCGGGGACAGGAGTACAGCCCCAGCATTTT
cdr3_aa: CASKSGTGVQPQHF

cdr3_length: 15
clone_size: -
d_call: -
v_call: TRBV30
j_call: TRBJ1-1
cdr3_nt: TGTGCCTGGACATGGGACGGCAGGGACTACACTGAAGCTTTCTTT
cdr3_aa: CAWTWDGRDYTEAFF

cdr3_length: 12
clone_size: -
d_call: -
v_call: TRBV18
j_call: TRBJ1-2
cdr3_nt: TGTGCCAGCTCACTCGATAGGGGTGGCTACACCTTC
cdr3_aa: CASSLDRGGYTF

cdr3_length: 14
clone_size: -
d_call: TRBD1
v_call: TRBV6-6
j_call: TRBJ2-7
cdr3_nt: TGTGCCAGCAGTTACACAGGGGAGTCCTACGAGCAGTACTTC
cdr3_aa: CASSYTGESYEQYF

cdr3_length: 14
clone_size: -
d_call: -
v_call: TRBV19
j_call: TRBJ1-2
cdr3_nt: TGTGCCAGTAGTATTGGGACTGCGAACTATGGCTACACCTTC
cdr3_aa: CASSIGTANYGYTF

cdr3_length: 10
clone_size: once
d_call: -
v_call: TRBV30
j_call: TRBJ1-1
cdr3_nt: TGTGCCTCGATACAGGTTGGTGCTTTCTTT
cdr3_aa: CASIQVGAFF

cdr3_length: 16
clone_size: -
d_call: TRBD1
v_call: TRBV3-1/TRBV3-2
j_call: TRBJ2-5
cdr3_nt: TGTGCCAGCAGCCAAGTCCTCCAGGGGGCGAGGGAGACCCAGTACTTC
cdr3_aa: CASSQVLQGARETQYF

cdr3_length: 16
clone_size: -
d_call: -
v_call: TRBV9
j_call: TRBJ2-3
cdr3_nt: TGTGCCAGCAGCGTAGGAGGCCCCCCCAGCACAGATACGCAGTATTTT
cdr3_aa: CASSVGGPPSTDTQYF

cdr3_length: 13
clone_size: -
d_call: -
v_call: TRBV27
j_call: TRBJ1-2
cdr3_nt: TGTGCCAGCAGTTTACGGGAGGGGACGGGCTACACCTTC
cdr3_aa: CASSLREGTGYTF

cdr3_length: 17
clone_size: -
d_call: -
v_call: TRBV7-9
j_call: TRBJ2-1
cdr3_nt: TGTGCCAGCAGCCAGGGTTCTGCGGGACGCCGCTACAATGAGCAGTTCTTC
cdr3_aa: CASSQGSAGRRYNEQFF

cdr3_length: 14
clone_size: -
d_call: -
v_call: TRBV7-9
j_call: TRBJ1-4
cdr3_nt: TGTGCCAGCAGCTTAGCAGGGAGTAATGAAAAACTGTTTTTT
cdr3_aa: CASSLAGSNEKLFF

cdr3_length: 14
clone_size: -
d_call: -
v_call: TRBV15
j_call: TRBJ1-3
cdr3_nt: TGTGCCACCAGCAGCCGGGGCTCTGGAAACACCATATATTTT
cdr3_aa: CATSSRGSGNTIYF

cdr3_length: 16
clone_size: few
d_call: TRBD2
v_call: TRBV4-3
j_call: TRBJ2-3
cdr3_nt: TGCGCCAGCAGCCAAAATAGCGGGGGCCGCACAGATACGCAGTATTTT
cdr3_aa: CASSQNSGGRTDTQYF

cdr3_length: 15
clone_size: -
d_call: -
v_call: TRBV10-2
j_call: TRBJ2-6
cdr3_nt: TGCGCCAGCACTTCGTCCGCTACCGGGGCCAACGTCCTGACTTTC
cdr3_aa: CASTSSATGANVLTF

cdr3_length: 12
clone_size: -
d_call: -
v_call: TRBV29-1
j_call: TRBJ1-1
cdr3_nt: TGCAGCGTCCAAACGGTTCTCTCTGAAGCTTTCTTT
cdr3_aa: CSVQTVLSEAFF

cdr3_length: 15
clone_size: -
d_call: TRBD1
v_call: TRBV5-4
j_call: TRBJ2-3
cdr3_nt: TGTGCCAGCAGCTTACGACAGGGGGCAGGGGATACGCAGTATTTT
cdr3_aa: CASSLRQGAGDTQYF

cdr3_length: 16
clone_size: -
d_call: TRBD2
v_call: TRBV5-1
j_call: TRBJ2-1
cdr3_nt: TGCGCCAGCAGCTTGCGGGGTAGCGGGGCCTACAATGAGCAGTTCTTC
cdr3_aa: CASSLRGSGAYNEQFF